Below, 22 T cell receptor beta chains from the same sample are listed, as sequenced in a study of T-cell reconstitution after alpha-beta-depleted transplantation in children. Preparing the TCRbeta library involved the use of unique molecular identifiers. MiXCR was run by TCRdb on the PCR reads, yielding one entry per CDR3 protein. The sample holds 200,000 to 250,000 distinct CDR3 sequences, approximately 8.9% seen once. This sample comprised PBMCs, mostly from graft donor cells, obtained 180 days after TCRalphabeta/CD19-depleted stem cell transplant. Every receptor here comes from a male patient younger than 18 who had a stem cell transplant for acute lymphoblastic leukemia, so the T cells may come from the graft donor.

This clonotype was detected many times. This chain connects TRBV29-1 to TRBJ1-2; no clear D. V was pared by 6 bases and J by 0 bases, with 5 bases between. CDR1 SQVTM and CDR2 ANQGSEA come from the germline V gene. The CDR3 extends over 11 amino acids. For the CDR3, the DNA is TGCAGCGTCAGCGCTAACTATGGCTACACCTTC. Translating gives CSVSANYGYTF.

This clonotype was recorded many times. The chain couples TRBV5-1 to TRBJ2-1, with 9 bases identical to TRBD2. CDR1 is SGHRS and CDR2 is YFSETQ in the germline V gene. The length of the CDR3 is 17 residues. V gave up 3 bases and J gave up 0 bases; unmatched junction bases: 7. CDR3 loop: CASSSTGTSRSYNEQFF. In DNA, the CDR3 is TGCGCCAGCAGCTCGACCGGGACTAGCCGCTCCTACAATGAGCAGTTCTTC.

This clonotype has a count of ten or more. The chain links TRBV14 to TRBJ1-1; D is undetermined. The V end was cut by 0 bases, the J end by 10 bases, with 15 bases between. This CDR3 contains 14 residues. The germline V gene encodes CDR1 SGHDN and CDR2 FVKESK. DNA of the CDR3: TGTGCCAGCAGCCAAGATCTTGTGAGGGCGAGAGCTTTCTTT. As protein: CASSQDLVRARAFF.

The sample holds many counts of this clonotype. The genes are TRBV6-5 and TRBJ2-7; D possibly corresponds to TRBD2 (5 bases). Germline loops: CDR1 MNHEY, CDR2 SVGAGI. V gave up 7 bases and J gave up 7 bases, with 14 bases separating them. The CDR3 covers 12 residues. CDR3 DNA sequence: TGTGCCAGCACACCGGGAAGTGGGGAGCAGTACTTC. As protein: CASTPGSGEQYF.

This clonotype has at least ten counts. The chain carries TRBV29-1 and TRBJ1-1; tentative D call: TRBD1 (6 bases). There are 12 residues in the CDR3. From germline, CDR1 is SQVTM and CDR2 ANQGSEA. The germline V and J ends were trimmed by 7 bases and 1 base, with 10 bases remaining between them. The DNA for the CDR3 is TGCAGCGCAAGGACAGCGAACACTGAAGCTTTCTTT. Translation gives CSARTANTEAFF.

The table lists this clonotype with many counts. The chain links TRBV5-5 to TRBJ1-5; TRBD1 agrees at 8 bases. This CDR3 has 14 residues. After removal of 1 base from V and 7 bases from J, the junction contained 4 bases not matched to a gene. Germline assignment: CDR1 SGHKS and CDR2 YYEKEE (reference sequence). The CDR3 DNA follows: TGTGCCAGCAGCTTGTACGGGACAGGACAGCCCCAGCATTTT. Protein sequence: CASSLYGTGQPQHF.

This clonotype was observed at least ten times. The rearrangement joins TRBV18 to TRBJ1-1; D unresolved. Per the germline V gene, CDR1 is KGHSH and CDR2 is LQKENI. The CDR3 extends over 13 amino acids. V lost 5 bases, J lost 5 bases, and 12 bases lay in between. CDR3 loop: CASSASGTTEAFF. The CDR3 DNA reads as TGTGCCAGCTCAGCGAGTGGTACTACTGAAGCTTTCTTT.

This clonotype has more than one count but fewer than ten. The V call is TRBV19, the J call TRBJ1-6; D is uncertain. This CDR3 contains 13 residues. The germline gives CDR1 LNHDA, CDR2 SQIVND (reference sequence). Trimming took off 7 bases at V and 7 bases at J, with 11 bases between the two ends. The CDR3 nucleotides are TGTGCCAGTACCCCCGGGGTCAATTCACCCCTCCACTTT. Translated, it gives CASTPGVNSPLHF.

This clonotype was recorded many times. The genes are TRBV5-6 and TRBJ1-5; a possible D gene is TRBD1 (5 bases). CDR1 and CDR2 (germline): SGHDT, YYEEEE. V gave up 2 bases and J gave up 0 bases, with 9 bases separating them. CDR3 length: 15 residues. The CDR3 region is CASSLRGYSNQPQHF. DNA for the CDR3: TGTGCCAGCAGCTTAAGGGGTTATAGCAATCAGCCCCAGCATTTT.

This clonotype was recorded many times. The V gene is TRBV7-3, the J gene TRBJ2-2; D unclear. The germline CDR1 and CDR2 sequences are SGHTA and FQGTGA. CDR3 length: 14 residues. The V and J ends lost 5 bases and 1 base respectively, with 8 bases between them. CDR3 sequence reads: CASSPNKNTGELFF. The CDR3 nucleotides are TGTGCCAGCAGCCCTAACAAGAACACCGGGGAGCTGTTTTTT. Full variable domain (outside the CDR3, taken from reference TRBV7-3 and TRBJ2-2): GAGVSQTPSNKVTEKGKYVELRCDPISGHTALYWYRQSLGQGPEFLIYFQGTGAADDSGLPNDRFFAVRPEGSVSTLKIQRTERGDSAVYLCASSPNKNTGELFFGEGSRLTVL.

This clonotype was observed at least ten times. This chain joins TRBV28 and TRBJ1-5, with a possible D match to TRBD1 (5 bases). The CDR3 consists of 14 residues. Trimming shortened V by 7 bases and J by 0 bases, and 10 bases separated the two germline ends. CDR1 is MDHEN, CDR2 SYDVKM, per germline. The chain's CDR3 is CASTGAPSNQPQHF. The CDR3 bases are TGTGCCAGCACCGGGGCCCCTAGCAATCAGCCCCAGCATTTT.

This clonotype has only a few counts. This chain links TRBV3-1 with TRBJ2-5; D possibly corresponds to TRBD2 (7 bases). The CDR3 runs 14 residues. CDR1 and CDR2 from the germline V gene are LGHDT and YNNKEL (reference sequence). The germline V and J ends were trimmed by 4 bases and 5 bases, with 14 bases remaining between them. The CDR3 DNA reads TGTGCCAGCAGCCGACGGGGGGCGGGGGAGACCCAGTACTTC. Protein product: CASSRRGAGETQYF.

The table lists this clonotype with a few counts. The chain uses TRBV29-1 and TRBJ2-5, with 8 positions matching TRBD1. Germline-derived CDR1 and CDR2 are SQVTM and ANQGSEA. The CDR3 sequence is 15 residues long. V shed 5 bases, J shed 5 bases, and the junction held 13 bases outside the gene matches. The CDR3 reads CSVNRLGQVGETQYF. CDR3 DNA: TGCAGCGTTAATCGGCTGGGACAGGTCGGGGAGACCCAGTACTTC. The complete variable domain, with remaining parts taken from reference TRBV29-1 and TRBJ2-5, reads SAVISQKPSRDICQRGTSLTIQCQVDSQVTMMFWYRQQPGQSLTLIATANQGSEATYESGFVIDKFPISRPNLTFSTLTVSNMSPEDSSIYLCSVNRLGQVGETQYFGPGTRLLVL.

This clonotype was counted many times. The chain is built from TRBV6-5 and TRBJ1-1; D is perhaps TRBD1 (5 bases). V was clipped by 2 bases and J by 0 bases, with 10 bases between them. The CDR3 is 15 residues long. Germline-derived CDR1 and CDR2 are MNHEY and SVGAGI. The CDR3 is CASSYGGSLNTEAFF. The CDR3 DNA is TGTGCCAGCAGTTACGGGGGGTCCTTGAACACTGAAGCTTTCTTT.

J is TRBJ2-3 and V is TRBV28; D might be TRBD2 (6 bases). The CDR3 covers 15 residues. V lost 4 bases to trimming and J lost 1 base, with 12 bases between them. Germline V lookup: CDR1 MDHEN, CDR2 SYDVKM. This chain's CDR3 is CASSSLAQGTDTQYF. The CDR3 DNA sequence: TGTGCCAGCAGTTCACTAGCACAGGGCACAGATACGCAGTATTTT.

This clonotype was seen at least ten times. The chain recombines TRBV29-1 with TRBJ2-7, with 9 bases identical to TRBD1. V was clipped by 6 bases and J by 0 bases; unmatched bases: 0. The CDR3 is 12 amino acids. Germline V lookup: CDR1 SQVTM, CDR2 ANQGSEA. Here the CDR3 reads CSVGQGSYEQYF. The DNA for the CDR3 is TGCAGCGTGGGACAGGGCTCCTACGAGCAGTACTTC.

In its sample, this clonotype was seen many times. The chain combines TRBV4-1 with TRBJ2-3; a weak D match, TRBD2 (6 bases). Germline CDR1 MGHRA, CDR2 YSYEKL. With 1 base removed from V and 1 base from J, the gap between germline ends came to 9 bases. The CDR3 runs 15 residues. The CDR3 loop reads CASSQVKRGTDTQYF. CDR3 nucleotides: TGCGCCAGCAGCCAAGTTAAGCGGGGCACAGATACGCAGTATTTT.

This clonotype was detected ten times or more. This chain connects TRBV5-1 to TRBJ1-1; 9 bases match TRBD1. CDR1 SGHRS and CDR2 YFSETQ come from the germline V gene. This CDR3 comprises 14 residues. J gave up 1 base and V 4 bases, and 2 bases lay outside the gene matches. The CDR3 DNA is TGCGCCAGCAGCGTGGGACAGGGGAACACTGAAGCTTTCTTT. It is translated as CASSVGQGNTEAFF.

At least ten counts were recorded for this clonotype. The chain links TRBV12-3 or TRBV12-4 to TRBJ1-2, with a tentative D call TRBD1 (5 bases). The CDR3 extends over 14 amino acids. Trimming stripped 6 bases from V and 4 bases from J, with 15 bases between. In DNA, the CDR3 is TGTGCCAGCAGCCTTCCAGGGACCCTCTATGGCTACACCTTC. This gives the protein CASSLPGTLYGYTF.

This clonotype was observed many times. The V gene is TRBV4-1, the J gene TRBJ2-2, with 8 bases fitting TRBD1. The CDR3 has 15 residues. Trimming at V came to 6 bases and at J to 2 bases, leaving 5 bases not matched to a gene. In germline, CDR1 is MGHRA, CDR2 YSYEKL. CDR3 protein: CASRTDRDNTGELFF. The CDR3 DNA is TGCGCCAGCAGGACGGACAGGGATAACACCGGGGAGCTGTTTTTT.

This clonotype was seen many times. The CDR3: CAIRSGSDTGELFF. For the CDR3, the DNA is TGTGCCATCCGTAGCGGGAGCGACACCGGGGAGCTGTTTTTT. J is TRBJ2-2 and V is TRBV10-3, with TRBD2 matching 9 bases. In germline, CDR1 is ENHRY, CDR2 SYGVKD. The V segment lost 8 bases and the J segment 3 bases; nucleotides outside the gene matches: 4. The CDR3 totals 14 residues.

This clonotype appeared many times. The J gene is TRBJ2-1, the V gene TRBV10-3; D might be TRBD2 (6 bases). V lost 3 bases to trimming and J lost 10 bases, with 10 bases between them. The CDR3 is made up of 12 amino acids. Germline V CDR1 and CDR2: ENHRY, SYGVKD. CDR3 DNA sequence: TGTGCCATCAGTGATCGGACTAACGAGCAGTTCTTC. This codes for CAISDRTNEQFF.